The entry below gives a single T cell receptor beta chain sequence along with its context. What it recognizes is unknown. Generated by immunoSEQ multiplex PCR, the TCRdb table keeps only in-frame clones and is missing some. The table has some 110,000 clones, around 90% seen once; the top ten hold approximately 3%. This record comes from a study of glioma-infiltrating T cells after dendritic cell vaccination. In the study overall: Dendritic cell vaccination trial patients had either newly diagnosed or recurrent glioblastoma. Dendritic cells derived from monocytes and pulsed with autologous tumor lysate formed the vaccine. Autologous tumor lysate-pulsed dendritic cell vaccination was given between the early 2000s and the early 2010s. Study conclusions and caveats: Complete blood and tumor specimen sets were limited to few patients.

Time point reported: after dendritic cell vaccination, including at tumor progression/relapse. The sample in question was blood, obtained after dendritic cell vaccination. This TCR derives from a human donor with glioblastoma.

The CDR3 is CASSTRQSRSDTQYF. In nucleotides, the CDR3 is TGTGCCAGCAGCACCCGACAGTCCCGTTCAGATACGCAGTATTTT. The V call is TRBV5-6, the J call TRBJ2-3; TRBD1 is a possible D gene (5 bases). The CDR3 spans 15 residues. V lost 4 bases and J 4 bases, leaving 16 bases between the germline ends. The V gene's germline CDR1 is SGHDT and CDR2 YYEEEE.